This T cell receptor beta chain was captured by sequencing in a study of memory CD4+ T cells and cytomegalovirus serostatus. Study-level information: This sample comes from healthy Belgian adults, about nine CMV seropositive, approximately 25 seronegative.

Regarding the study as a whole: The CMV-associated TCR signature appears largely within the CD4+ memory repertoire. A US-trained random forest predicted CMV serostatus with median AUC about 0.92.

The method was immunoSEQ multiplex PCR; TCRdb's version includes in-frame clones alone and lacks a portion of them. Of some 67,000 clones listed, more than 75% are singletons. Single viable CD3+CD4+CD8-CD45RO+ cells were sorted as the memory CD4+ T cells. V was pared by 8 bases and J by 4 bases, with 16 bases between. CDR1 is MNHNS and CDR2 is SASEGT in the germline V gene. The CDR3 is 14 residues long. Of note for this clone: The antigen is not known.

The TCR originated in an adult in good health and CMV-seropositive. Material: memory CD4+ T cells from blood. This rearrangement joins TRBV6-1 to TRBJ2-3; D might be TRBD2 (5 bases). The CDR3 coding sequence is TGTGCCAGCGCCCTCGGACTCGGGGCAGATACGCAGTATTTT. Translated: CASALGLGADTQYF.